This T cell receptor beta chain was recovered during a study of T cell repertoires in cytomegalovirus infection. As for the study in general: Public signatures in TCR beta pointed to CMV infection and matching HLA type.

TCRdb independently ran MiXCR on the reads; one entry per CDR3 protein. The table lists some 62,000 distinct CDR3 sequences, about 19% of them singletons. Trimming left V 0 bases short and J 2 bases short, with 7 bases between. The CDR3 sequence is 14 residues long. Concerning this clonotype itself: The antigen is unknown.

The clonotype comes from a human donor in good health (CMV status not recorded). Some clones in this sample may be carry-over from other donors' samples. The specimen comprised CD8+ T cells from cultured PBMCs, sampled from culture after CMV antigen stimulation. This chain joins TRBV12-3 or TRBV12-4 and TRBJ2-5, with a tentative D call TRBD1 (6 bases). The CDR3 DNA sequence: TGTGCCAGCAGTTTAGCGGGGGCGCAAGAGACCCAGTACTTC. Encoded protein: CASSLAGAQETQYF.